This TCR beta chain was sequenced for a study of cytomegalovirus exposure and HLA in healthy donors. Measured with immunoSEQ multiplex PCR; TCRdb has only the in-frame clones, and not every one. There are 200,000 to 300,000 clones in the sample; more than 85% occur only once, and 12% lies in the top ten. The V gene end was trimmed by 4 bases and the J gene end by 5 bases; junction bases not matched to a gene: 2. The CDR3 runs 14 residues. Germline CDR1 reads SGHRS; CDR2 reads YFSETQ. This chain joins TRBV5-1 and TRBJ2-5, with TRBD2 matching over 13 bases. This clonotype originated in a man between 18 and 35 years old in good health and CMV-seropositive. The sequenced sample consisted of PBMCs. CDR3 bases: TGCGCCAGCAGCACGACTAGCGGGGGGGAGACCCAGTACTTC. Translation: CASSTTSGGETQYF.